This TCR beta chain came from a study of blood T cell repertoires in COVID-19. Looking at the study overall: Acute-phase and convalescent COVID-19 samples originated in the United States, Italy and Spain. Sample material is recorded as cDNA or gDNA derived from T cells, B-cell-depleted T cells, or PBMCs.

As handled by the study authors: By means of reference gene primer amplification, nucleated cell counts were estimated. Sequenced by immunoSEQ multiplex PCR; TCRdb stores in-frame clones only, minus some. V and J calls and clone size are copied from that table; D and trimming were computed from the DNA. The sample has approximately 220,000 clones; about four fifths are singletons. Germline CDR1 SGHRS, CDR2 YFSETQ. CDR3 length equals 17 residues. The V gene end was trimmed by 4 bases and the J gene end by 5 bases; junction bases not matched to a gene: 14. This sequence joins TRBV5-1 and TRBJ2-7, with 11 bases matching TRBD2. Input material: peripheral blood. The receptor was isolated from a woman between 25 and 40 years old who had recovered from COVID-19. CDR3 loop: CASSAVLLTSGRNEQYF. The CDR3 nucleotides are TGCGCCAGCAGCGCGGTCCTATTAACTAGCGGGAGAAACGAGCAGTACTTC.